This T cell receptor beta chain came from a study of monozygotic twins with inflammatory bowel disease. Overall study findings and caveats: Using the inverse Simpson index, IBD patients had lower TCRbeta diversity than healthy co-twins.

Germline CDR1 SQVTM, CDR2 ANQGSEA. The CDR3 length is 13 residues. Amplification used two nested PCRs: 16 cycles, then 8 to 10 cycles, on TCRalpha/TCRbeta cDNA. From its re-call of the 5' RACE reads, TCRdb lists each CDR3 protein once, without DNA. The sample features 300,000 to 400,000 distinct CDR3 sequences, with just over 2.5% in its top ten. Worth noting for this clonotype: No antigen is known for it.

This clonotype originated in a human donor with ulcerative colitis or Crohn's disease, or a healthy co-twin of an affected twin (not recorded which). The chain uses TRBV29-1 and TRBJ1-1. Sequencing used blood. CDR3 residues: CSVEDRGFTEAFF.